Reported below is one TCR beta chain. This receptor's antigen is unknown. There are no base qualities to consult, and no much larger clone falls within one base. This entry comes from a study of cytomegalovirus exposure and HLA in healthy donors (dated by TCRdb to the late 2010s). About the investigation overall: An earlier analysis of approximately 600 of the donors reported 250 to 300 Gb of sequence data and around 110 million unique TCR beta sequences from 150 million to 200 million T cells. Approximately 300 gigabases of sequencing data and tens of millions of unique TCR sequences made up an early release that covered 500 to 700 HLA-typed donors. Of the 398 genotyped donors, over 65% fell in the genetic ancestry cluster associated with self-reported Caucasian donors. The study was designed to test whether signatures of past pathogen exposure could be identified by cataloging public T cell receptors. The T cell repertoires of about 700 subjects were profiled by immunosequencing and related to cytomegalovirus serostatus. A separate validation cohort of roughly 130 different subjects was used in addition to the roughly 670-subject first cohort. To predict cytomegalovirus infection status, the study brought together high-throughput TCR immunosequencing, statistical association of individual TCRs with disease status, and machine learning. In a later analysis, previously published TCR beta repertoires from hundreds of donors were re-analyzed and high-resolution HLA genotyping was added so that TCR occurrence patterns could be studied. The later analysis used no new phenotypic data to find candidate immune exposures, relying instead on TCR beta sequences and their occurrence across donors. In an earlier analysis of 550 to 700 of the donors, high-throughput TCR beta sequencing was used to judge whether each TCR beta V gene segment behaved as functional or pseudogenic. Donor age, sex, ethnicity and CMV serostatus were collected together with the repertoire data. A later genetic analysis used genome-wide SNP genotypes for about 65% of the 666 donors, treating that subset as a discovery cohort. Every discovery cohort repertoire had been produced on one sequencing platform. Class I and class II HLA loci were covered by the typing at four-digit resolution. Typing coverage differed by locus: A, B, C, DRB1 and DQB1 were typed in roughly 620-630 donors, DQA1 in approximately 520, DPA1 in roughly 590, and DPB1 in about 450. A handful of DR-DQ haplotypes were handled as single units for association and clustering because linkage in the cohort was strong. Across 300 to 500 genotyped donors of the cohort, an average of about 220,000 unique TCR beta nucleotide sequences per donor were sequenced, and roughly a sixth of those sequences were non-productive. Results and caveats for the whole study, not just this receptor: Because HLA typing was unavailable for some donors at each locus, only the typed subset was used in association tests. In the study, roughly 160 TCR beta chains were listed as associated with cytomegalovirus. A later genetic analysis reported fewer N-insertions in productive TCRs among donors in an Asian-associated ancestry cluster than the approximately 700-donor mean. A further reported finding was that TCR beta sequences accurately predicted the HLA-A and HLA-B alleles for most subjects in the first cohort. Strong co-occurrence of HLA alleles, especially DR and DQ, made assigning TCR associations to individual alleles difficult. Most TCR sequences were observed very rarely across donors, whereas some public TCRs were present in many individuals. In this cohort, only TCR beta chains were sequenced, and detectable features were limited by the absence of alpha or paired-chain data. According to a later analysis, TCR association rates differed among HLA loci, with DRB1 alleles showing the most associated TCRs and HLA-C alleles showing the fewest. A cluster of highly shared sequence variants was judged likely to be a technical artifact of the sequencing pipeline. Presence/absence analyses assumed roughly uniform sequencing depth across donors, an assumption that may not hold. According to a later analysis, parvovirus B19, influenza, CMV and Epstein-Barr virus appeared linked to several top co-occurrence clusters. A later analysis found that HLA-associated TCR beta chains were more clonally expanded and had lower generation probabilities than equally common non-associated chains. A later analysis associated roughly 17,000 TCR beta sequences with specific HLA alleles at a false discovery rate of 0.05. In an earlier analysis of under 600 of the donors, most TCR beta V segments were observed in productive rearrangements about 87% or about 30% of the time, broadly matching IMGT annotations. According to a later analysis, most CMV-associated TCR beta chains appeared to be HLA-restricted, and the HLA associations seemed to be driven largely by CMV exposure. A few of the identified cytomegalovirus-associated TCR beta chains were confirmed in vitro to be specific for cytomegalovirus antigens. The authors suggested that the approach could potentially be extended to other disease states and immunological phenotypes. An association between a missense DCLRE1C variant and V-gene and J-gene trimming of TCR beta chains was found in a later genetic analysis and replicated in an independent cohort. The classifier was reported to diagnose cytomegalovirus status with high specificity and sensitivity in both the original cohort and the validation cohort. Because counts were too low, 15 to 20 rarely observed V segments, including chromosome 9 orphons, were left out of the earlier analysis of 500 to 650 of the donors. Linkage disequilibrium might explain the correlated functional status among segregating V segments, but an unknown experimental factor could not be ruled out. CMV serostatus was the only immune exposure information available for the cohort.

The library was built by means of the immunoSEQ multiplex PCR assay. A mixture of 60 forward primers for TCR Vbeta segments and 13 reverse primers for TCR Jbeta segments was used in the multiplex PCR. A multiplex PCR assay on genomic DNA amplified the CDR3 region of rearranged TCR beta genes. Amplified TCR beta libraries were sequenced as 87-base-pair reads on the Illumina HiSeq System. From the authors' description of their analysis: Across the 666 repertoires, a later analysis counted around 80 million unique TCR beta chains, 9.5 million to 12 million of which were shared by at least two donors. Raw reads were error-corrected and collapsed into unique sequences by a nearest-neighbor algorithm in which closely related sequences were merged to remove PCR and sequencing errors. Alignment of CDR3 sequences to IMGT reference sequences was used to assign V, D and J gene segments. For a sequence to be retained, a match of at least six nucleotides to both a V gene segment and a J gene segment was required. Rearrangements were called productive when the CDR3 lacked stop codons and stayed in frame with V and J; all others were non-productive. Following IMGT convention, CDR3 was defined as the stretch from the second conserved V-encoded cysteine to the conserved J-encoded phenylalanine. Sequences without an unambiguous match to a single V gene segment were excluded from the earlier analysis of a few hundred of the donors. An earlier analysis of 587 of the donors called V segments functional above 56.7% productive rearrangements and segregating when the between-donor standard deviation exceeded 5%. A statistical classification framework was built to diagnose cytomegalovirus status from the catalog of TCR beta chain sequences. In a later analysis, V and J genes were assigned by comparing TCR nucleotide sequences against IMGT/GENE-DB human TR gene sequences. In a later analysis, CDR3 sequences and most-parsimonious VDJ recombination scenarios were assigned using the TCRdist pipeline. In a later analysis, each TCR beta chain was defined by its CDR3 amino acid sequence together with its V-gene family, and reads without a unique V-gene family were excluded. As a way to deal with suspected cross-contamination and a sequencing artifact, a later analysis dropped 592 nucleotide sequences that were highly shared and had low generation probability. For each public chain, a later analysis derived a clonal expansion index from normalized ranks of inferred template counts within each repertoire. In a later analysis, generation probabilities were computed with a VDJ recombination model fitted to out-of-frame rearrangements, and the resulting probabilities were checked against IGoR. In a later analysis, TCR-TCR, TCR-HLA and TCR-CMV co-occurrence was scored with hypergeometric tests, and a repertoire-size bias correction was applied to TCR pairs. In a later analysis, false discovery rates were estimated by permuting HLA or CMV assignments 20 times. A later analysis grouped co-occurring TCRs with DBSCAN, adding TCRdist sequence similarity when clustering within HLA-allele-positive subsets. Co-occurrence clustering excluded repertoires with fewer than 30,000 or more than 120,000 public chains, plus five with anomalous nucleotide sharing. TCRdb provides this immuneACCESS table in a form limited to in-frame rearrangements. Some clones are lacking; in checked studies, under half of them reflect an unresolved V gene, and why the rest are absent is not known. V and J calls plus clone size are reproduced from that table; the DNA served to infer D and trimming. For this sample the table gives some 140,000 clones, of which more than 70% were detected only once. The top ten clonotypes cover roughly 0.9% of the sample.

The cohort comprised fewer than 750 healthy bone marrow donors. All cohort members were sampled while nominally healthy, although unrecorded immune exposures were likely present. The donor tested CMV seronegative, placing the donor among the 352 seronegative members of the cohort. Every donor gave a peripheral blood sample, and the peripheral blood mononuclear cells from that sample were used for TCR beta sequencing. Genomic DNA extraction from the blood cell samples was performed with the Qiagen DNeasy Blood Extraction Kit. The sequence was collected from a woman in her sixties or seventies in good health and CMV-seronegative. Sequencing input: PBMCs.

Read as DNA, the sequence is TGCGCCAGCAGCGCGGGACTAGCGGGAACTCGAACCTACGAGCAGTACTTC. It translates as CASSAGLAGTRTYEQYF. This chain is built from TRBV5-1 and TRBJ2-7, with 13 bases aligning to TRBD2. Here V drops 4 bases and J drops 2 bases, and the junction holds 9 bases not matched to any gene. The germline V gene specifies SGHRS as CDR1 and YFSETQ as CDR2. From the cysteine up to the phenylalanine, the CDR3 has a length of 17 residues. The only DNA kept is the CDR3, 51 bases in frame from the first base. Here the CDR3 is joined to the reference TRBV5-1 and TRBJ2-7 genes, and the full variable domain is: KAGVTQTPRYLIKTRGQQVTLSCSPISGHRSVSWYQQTPGQGLQFLFEYFSETQRNKGNFPGRFSGRQFSNSRSEMNVSTLELGDSALYLCASSAGLAGTRTYEQYFGPGTRLTVT.